This T cell receptor (beta chain) was profiled in a study of blood T cell repertoires in COVID-19. Study-level background: COVID-19 samples collected from the United States, Italy and Spain covered acute and convalescent phases.

Original handling: Estimates of nucleated cell counts were drawn from the amplification of reference gene primers. Method: immunoSEQ multiplex PCR; TCRdb's copy keeps in-frame clones and lacks some. Clonal size and the V and J genes are those of that table, whereas D and trimming came from the DNA. This sample has 130,000 or so clones; 85% to 90% occur once, and the top ten carry about 29%. The material sequenced was peripheral blood. The sequence came from a man in his 70s with active or convalescent COVID-19.

CDR3 nucleotide sequence: TGTGCCAGCAGACGAGGCGAGACCCAGTACTTC. It yields the protein CASRRGETQYF. The chain combines TRBV2 with TRBJ2-5, with D uncertain. Trimming removed 6 bases at V and 5 bases at J, with 7 bases between. Looked up from germline, CDR1 is SNHLY and CDR2 is FYNNEI. This CDR3 is 11 amino acids long.